This TCR beta chain was found in a study of CD8+CD57+ T cells in acquired aplastic anemia (dated by TCRdb to 2016 to 2019). For the wider study: A mean of approximately 3 ug of DNA, ranging from roughly 0.2 to 27.4 ug, was extracted from sorted CD4+ and CD8+ cells. For healthy donor samples, the average read count was approximately 10 million for CD4+ cells and roughly 11 million for CD8+ cells.

There are 16 amino acids in the CDR3, from cysteine to phenylalanine inclusive. Of all the DNA, just the CDR3 is kept, 48 bases in frame from base 1. Trimming accounts for 5 bases at V and 4 bases at J, while the number of junction bases matched to no gene is 7. The germline V gene supplies CDR1 SGHVS and CDR2 FNYEAQ. This clonotype has just a few counts. No antigen is known for it. No base-level quality is on record; no much larger clone is a single base apart. General findings and caveats noted by the study authors: Roughly 30 CD8+ CDR3 sequences were found to be shared between patients and controls, but these sequences appeared to be highly expressed in patients and within the immunodominant clones of the patients. Between patients and healthy controls, no significant difference in CD8+ Simpson's diversity was found (P=0.060).

TCR repertoires of sorted CD4+ and CD8+ blood T cells from severe aplastic anemia patients and healthy subjects were deep-sequenced in the study. Ficoll-Paque density gradient centrifugation was used to isolate peripheral blood mononuclear cells. Before DNA extraction, CD4+ and CD8+ T cells were sorted by FACS or by magnetic beads. Genomic DNA was used as template for profiling of TCR beta VDJ combinations and CDR3 sequences. An Illumina HiSeq 2000 was used for TCR repertoire sequencing. The authors' pipeline ran thus. TRBV/TRBJ rearrangement plots, CDR3 size and DJ length profiles, and Simpson's diversity index were used to assess repertoires. The most abundant DNA sequence in the deep sequencing data was defined as the immunodominant clone. CDR3 amino acid sequences were screened for sharing across subjects and were compared with published repertoires and the VDJdb database. The public reads were reanalyzed by TCRdb: fastp trimming at Q25, MiXCR alignment, in-frame beta chains only. CDR3 protein sequences are deduplicated, and each keeps its most common genes and DNA. The V and J calls and clone size are TCRdb's, not the authors'. The sample table shows some 200,000 distinct CDR3 sequences, and approximately 57% are seen once. The ten largest clonotypes hold about 31% of the sample.

This receptor was taken from a human donor in good health. Sequences were obtained from sorted CD4+, CD8+, or CD8+CD57+ T cells (not recorded which) from PBMCs. The chain employs TRBV7-6 and TRBJ2-3; TRBD1 agrees with 12 junctional bases. The DNA reads TGTGCCAGCAGCCCATCCGGGACAGGGGGCGCAGATACGCAGTATTTT. Translated, this gives CASSPSGTGGADTQYF.